This T cell receptor (beta chain) is from a study of T cells in Graves' hyperthyroidism and ophthalmopathy. Amplified TCR beta CDR3 regions derived from RNA transcripts. First-round RT-PCR of the TCR CDR3 relied on the HTBI primer set. From the multiplex PCR reads, TCRdb called clonotypes with MiXCR, one entry per CDR3 protein. The sample yields roughly 720,000 distinct CDR3 sequences, 15% to 20% seen once. Diagnoses were made from clinical symptoms, serum measures (thyroxine and TRAb), thyroid ultrasound and orbital computed tomography. There are 16 residues in the CDR3. V lost 4 bases and J lost 0, with 14 bases in between. Germline CDR1 SGHRS, CDR2 YFSETQ.

This TCR was sampled from a man in his fifties or sixties with Graves' hyperthyroidism. Sequencing was performed on blood. The chain couples TRBV5-1 to TRBJ2-1; D is uncertain. The CDR3 nucleotides read TGCGCCAGCAGCCCCCACGACTGGAGCTCCTACAATGAGCAGTTCTTC. Protein sequence: CASSPHDWSSYNEQFF. The variable domain in full, completed from reference TRBV5-1 and TRBJ2-1, reads KAGVTQTPRYLIKTRGQQVTLSCSPISGHRSVSWYQQTPGQGLQFLFEYFSETQRNKGNFPGRFSGRQFSNSRSEMNVSTLELGDSALYLCASSPHDWSSYNEQFFGPGTRLTVL.